This TCR beta chain was captured by sequencing in a study of blood T cell repertoires in COVID-19. Whole-study context: PBMCs, B-cell-depleted T cells, or T cells were the source of the cDNA or gDNA that made up the material.

Trimming shortened V by 0 bases and J by 5 bases, and 6 bases separated the two germline ends. The CDR3 runs 13 residues. Germline CDR1 reads SGHKS; CDR2 reads YYEKEE (reference sequence). Libraries were prepared by immunoSEQ multiplex PCR; TCRdb keeps only in-frame clonotypes and omits some of them. The sample lists approximately 490,000 clones, roughly 90% occurring once. V gene TRBV5-5 combines with J gene TRBJ2-1; D uncertain. The specimen sequenced was PBMCs or T cells enriched from blood (not recorded which). The source is a woman aged 18-35 years who had recovered from COVID-19. CDR3 DNA: TGTGCCAGCAGCTTGGACATGGACAATGAGCAGTTCTTC. Translated: CASSLDMDNEQFF.